These T cell receptor beta chains were read from a single sample in a study of CD8 T cells in Susac syndrome. From the immunoSEQ multiplex PCR reads, TCRdb called clonotypes with MiXCR, one entry per CDR3 protein. This sample yields fewer than 350,000 distinct CDR3 sequences, of which approximately 85% are seen a single time; roughly 0.21% belongs to the top ten. The sample taken for sequencing was CD8+ T cells from PBMCs. All receptors come from a human donor with multiple sclerosis. The CDR3 runs from the conserved cysteine through the conserved F or W. A D gene is named only where the DNA matches it firmly. Size is omitted from some rows. Given values are once, few, many or a class for expanded clones.

j_call	cdr3_length	clone_size	d_call	v_call	cdr3_nt	cdr3_aa
TRBJ2-6	17	.	.	TRBV27	TGTGCCAGCAGTTTAATTGGTGGGAGCTCTGGGGCCAACGTCCTGACTTTC	CASSLIGGSSGANVLTF
TRBJ2-1	16	.	TRBD2	TRBV2	TGTGCCAGCAGTGAAGCCGGACTAGCGGTATACAATGAGCAGTTCTTC	CASSEAGLAVYNEQFF
TRBJ1-2	14	.	.	TRBV9	TGTGCCAGCAGCTCAGCCCTCGGGGTTTATGGCTACACCTTC	CASSSALGVYGYTF
TRBJ1-5	14	few	TRBD1	TRBV11-2	TGTGCCAGCAGCTTAGGACAGGGAAGTCAGCCCCAGCATTTT	CASSLGQGSQPQHF
TRBJ1-2	13	once	.	TRBV5-4	TGTGCCAGCAGCTTGTGGGGGGGATATGGCTACACCTTC	CASSLWGGYGYTF
TRBJ2-1	15	once	.	TRBV27	TGTGCCAGCAGTTTTGCGACAGCCCCCTACAATGAGCAGTTCTTC	CASSFATAPYNEQFF
TRBJ2-1	18	.	TRBD2	TRBV3-1	TGTGCCAGCAGCCACCCGACTAGCGGGAGATTCTCCTACAATGAGCAGTTCTTC	CASSHPTSGRFSYNEQFF
TRBJ2-3	17	.	TRBD2	TRBV27	TGTGCCAGCAGTTCGACCCCTGCTAGCGGGAGAACAGATACGCAGTATTTT	CASSSTPASGRTDTQYF
TRBJ2-1	15	few	TRBD1	TRBV19	TGTGCCAGTTCAACCGGGACAGGCTCCTACAATGAGCAGTTCTTC	CASSTGTGSYNEQFF
TRBJ2-1	16	.	TRBD2	TRBV9	TGTGCCAGCAGCGTAAATGAACTAGCGGGTTACAATGAGCAGTTCTTC	CASSVNELAGYNEQFF
TRBJ2-1	15	once	.	TRBV7-9	TGTGCCAGCAGCTTCGGACAGAACTCCTACAATGAGCAGTTCTTC	CASSFGQNSYNEQFF
TRBJ1-5	15	.	.	TRBV12-3/TRBV12-4	TGTGCCAGCATGAGCTGGGGGGTAGGAAATCAGCCCCAGCATTTT	CASMSWGVGNQPQHF
TRBJ2-1	14	.	TRBD2	TRBV7-9	TGTGCCAGCCTTTGGACTAGCGATAACAATGAGCAGTTCTTC	CASLWTSDNNEQFF
TRBJ2-1	13	.	.	TRBV10-3	TGTGCCATCAAAGAGGGGACCTACAATGAGCAGTTCTTC	CAIKEGTYNEQFF
TRBJ2-3	14	few	.	TRBV11-3	TGTGCCAGCAGCTTAGTTCCTAGCACAGATACGCAGTATTTT	CASSLVPSTDTQYF
TRBJ1-1	12	.	.	TRBV3-1	TGTGCCAGCAGCCAAGACCACTGTGAAGCTTTCTTT	CASSQDHCEAFF
TRBJ1-5	18	.	.	TRBV19	TGTGCCAGTAGTATAGCGCTCGGAGTCAGGGCTCTCAATCAGCCCCAGCATTTT	CASSIALGVRALNQPQHF
TRBJ2-7	14	.	.	TRBV6-2/TRBV6-3	TGTGCCAGCAGTTATACCTCCTCGCCCTACGAGCAGTACTTC	CASSYTSSPYEQYF
TRBJ1-1	15	.	.	TRBV4-3	TGCGCCAGCAGCCAAGGGAGGGCGGGGAACACTGAAGCTTTCTTT	CASSQGRAGNTEAFF
TRBJ2-3	16	.	.	TRBV11-2	TGTGCCAGCAGCTCTTCAGGGTGGGGCTGGTTCATTAAGTTACATTTT	CASSSSGWGWFIKLHF
TRBJ2-1	14	few	TRBD2	TRBV19	TGTGCCAGTAGTATGGCGGGAGTCTACAATGAGCAGTTCTTC	CASSMAGVYNEQFF
TRBJ1-1	14	.	.	TRBV6-5	TGTGCCAGCAGTCCCGGAGGGATGAACACTGAAGCTTTCTTT	CASSPGGMNTEAFF
TRBJ1-1	15	.	.	TRBV27	TGTGCCAGCAGTCCCTCCGGGACCGGGAACACTGAAGCTTTCTTT	CASSPSGTGNTEAFF
TRBJ1-5	15	once	.	TRBV12-3/TRBV12-4	TGTGCCAGCAGCGGCACAGACTTTAGCAATCAGCCCCAGCATTTT	CASSGTDFSNQPQHF
TRBJ2-2	13	.	.	TRBV6-2/TRBV6-3	TGTGCCAGCAGGGACACTAAAACCGGGGAGCTGTTTTTT	CASRDTKTGELFF
TRBJ2-3	15	.	TRBD2	TRBV6-2/TRBV6-3	TGTGCCAGCAGCCGACTAGTGACTAGCGGGGATACGCAGTATTTT	CASSRLVTSGDTQYF
TRBJ1-2	16	.	TRBD1	TRBV7-9	TGTGCCAGCAGCAACAGACCCGGGACAGATAACTATGGCTACACCTTC	CASSNRPGTDNYGYTF
TRBJ2-1	15	.	.	TRBV7-9	TGTGCCAGCAGCTGGACAGCCCTCTCCTACAATGAGCAGTTCTTC	CASSWTALSYNEQFF
TRBJ2-6	13	.	.	TRBV7-8	TGTGCCAGCACCCCTCCGGGACTTAGCGTCCTGACTTTC	CASTPPGLSVLTF
TRBJ1-1	12	once	.	TRBV6-5	TGTGCCAGCAGTCGGCCAGGGGCTGAAGCTTTCTTT	CASSRPGAEAFF